Below, one T cell receptor beta chain is given with its context. Its antigen is still unknown. This entry comes from a study of shared clonotypes between healthy human individuals. Study-wide findings and caveats: Limited genetic and exposure-history diversity came from having few donors.

The repertoire was sequenced with immunoSEQ multiplex PCR; TCRdb's copy has only in-frame clones and lacks some. The data show around 440,000 clones, about 74% seen once. CDR1 MNHEY and CDR2 SMNVEV come from the germline V gene (reference sequence). Trimming pared 1 base from V and 5 bases from J, leaving 17 bases between. The CDR3 has 16 amino acids. The sequenced material came from PBMCs. V usage is TRBV27 and J usage is TRBJ2-5, with TRBD2 as a possible D gene (6 bases). The clonotype originates from a woman aged 40 to 55 in good health. Some clones in this sample may be carry-over from other donors' samples. The CDR3 loop is CASSLFWSSAGETQYF. The DNA for the CDR3 is TGTGCCAGCAGTTTATTTTGGAGCTCCGCGGGGGAGACCCAGTACTTC.